This paragraph reports one T cell receptor beta chain. These data come from a study of technical replicates of blood from several donors. Produced via immunoSEQ multiplex PCR; TCRdb's table is partial and in-frame only. The profile shows 40,000 to 60,000 clones, approximately 90% of them singletons. The CDR3 is made up of 13 amino acids. Germline CDR1 reads SGHRS; CDR2 reads YFSETQ. Trimming left V 10 bases short and J 3 bases short, with 15 bases between. The chain links TRBV5-1 to TRBJ2-3, with D possibly TRBD2 on 6 matching bases. Sequenced sample: PBMCs. This sequence was found in a human donor in good health. Some clones in this sample may be carry-over from other donors' samples. This CDR3 is CASRGGVTDTQYF. The CDR3 region has the DNA TGCGCCTCCCGGGGCGGGGTGACAGATACGCAGTATTTT.